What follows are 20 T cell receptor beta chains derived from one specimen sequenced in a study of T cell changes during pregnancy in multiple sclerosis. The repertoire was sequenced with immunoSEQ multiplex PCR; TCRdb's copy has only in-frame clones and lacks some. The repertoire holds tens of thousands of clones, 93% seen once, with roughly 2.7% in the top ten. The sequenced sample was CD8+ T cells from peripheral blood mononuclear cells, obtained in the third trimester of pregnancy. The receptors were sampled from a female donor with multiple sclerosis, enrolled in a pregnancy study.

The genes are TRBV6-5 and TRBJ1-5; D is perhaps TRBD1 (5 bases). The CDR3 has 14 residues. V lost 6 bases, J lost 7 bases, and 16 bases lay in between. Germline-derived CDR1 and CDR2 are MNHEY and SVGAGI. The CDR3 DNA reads TGTGCCAGCAGCCCGAATCCGGGGGTCCAGCCCCAGCATTTT. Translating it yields CASSPNPGVQPQHF.

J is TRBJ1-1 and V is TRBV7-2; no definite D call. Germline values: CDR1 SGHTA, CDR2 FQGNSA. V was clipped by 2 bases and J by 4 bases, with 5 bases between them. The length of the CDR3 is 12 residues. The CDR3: CASSLTGTEAFF. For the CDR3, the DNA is TGTGCCAGCAGCTTAACCGGCACTGAAGCTTTCTTT.

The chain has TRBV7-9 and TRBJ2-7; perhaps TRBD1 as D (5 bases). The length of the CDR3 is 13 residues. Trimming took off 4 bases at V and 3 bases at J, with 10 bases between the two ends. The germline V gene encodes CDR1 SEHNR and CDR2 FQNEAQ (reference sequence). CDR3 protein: CASSSKDSYEQYF. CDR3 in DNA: TGTGCCAGCAGCTCCAAAGACAGCTACGAGCAGTACTTC.

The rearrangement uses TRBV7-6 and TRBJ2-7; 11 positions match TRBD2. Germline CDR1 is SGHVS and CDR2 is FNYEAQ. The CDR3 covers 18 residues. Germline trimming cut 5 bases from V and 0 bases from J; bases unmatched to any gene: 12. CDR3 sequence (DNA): TGTGCCAGCAGCCCCGGGGTAGCGGGAGGGCCTATCTCCTACGAGCAGTACTTC. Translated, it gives CASSPGVAGGPISYEQYF.

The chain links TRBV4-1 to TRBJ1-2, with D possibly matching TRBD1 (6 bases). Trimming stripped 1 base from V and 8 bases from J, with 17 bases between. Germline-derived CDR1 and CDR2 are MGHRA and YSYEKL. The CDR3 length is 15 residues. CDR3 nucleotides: TGCGCCAGCAGCCAAGGGGGGCAGGGACGGGAAGGCTACACCTTC. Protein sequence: CASSQGGQGREGYTF.

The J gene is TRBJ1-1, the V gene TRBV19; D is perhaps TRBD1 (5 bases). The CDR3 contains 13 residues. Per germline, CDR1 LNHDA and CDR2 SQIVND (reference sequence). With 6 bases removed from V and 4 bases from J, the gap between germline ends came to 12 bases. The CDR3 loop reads CASRAGMGTEAFF. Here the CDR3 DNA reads TGTGCCAGTAGGGCAGGGATGGGCACTGAAGCTTTCTTT.

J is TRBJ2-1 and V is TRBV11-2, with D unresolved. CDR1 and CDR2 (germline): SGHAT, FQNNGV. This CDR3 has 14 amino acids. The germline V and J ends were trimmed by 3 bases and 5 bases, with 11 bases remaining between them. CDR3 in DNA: TGTGCCAGCAGCTTTCTATCCCCCCACAATGAGCAGTTCTTC. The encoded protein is CASSFLSPHNEQFF.

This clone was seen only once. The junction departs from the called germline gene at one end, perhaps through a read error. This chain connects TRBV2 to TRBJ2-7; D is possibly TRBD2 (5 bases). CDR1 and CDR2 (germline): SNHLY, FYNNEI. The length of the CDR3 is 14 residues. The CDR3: CASSEGYGAYEQYF. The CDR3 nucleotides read TGTGCCAGCAGCGAAGGGTACGGGGCCTACGAGCAGTACTTC.

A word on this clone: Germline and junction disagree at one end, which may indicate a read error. DNA for the CDR3: TGTGCCAGCAGCGGCCTTGGGGGACTTCTCTCTTTC. Translated, it gives CASSGLGGLLSF. The rearrangement links TRBV9 to TRBJ2-7, with D possibly being TRBD2 (6 bases). CDR1 and CDR2 from the germline V gene are SGDLS and YYNGEE. The CDR3 loop spans 12 amino acids.

CDR3 protein: CASSLGGTPENYGYTF. The CDR3 DNA follows: TGTGCCAGCAGCTTGGGAGGGACACCAGAGAACTATGGCTACACCTTC. The V and J genes are TRBV5-8 and TRBJ1-2; weak D call: TRBD1 (6 bases). Germline values: CDR1 SGHTS, CDR2 YDEGEE. The CDR3 runs to 16 residues. V dropped 0 bases and J dropped 2 bases, with 14 bases sitting between them.

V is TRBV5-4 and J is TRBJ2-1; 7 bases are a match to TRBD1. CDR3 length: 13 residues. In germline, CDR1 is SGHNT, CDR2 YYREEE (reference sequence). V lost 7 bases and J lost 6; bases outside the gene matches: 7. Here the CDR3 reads CASAATGSNEQFF. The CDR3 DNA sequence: TGTGCCAGCGCGGCGACAGGGAGCAATGAGCAGTTCTTC.

CDR3 DNA sequence: TGTGCCAGCAGCTCCCGAGGAGGGGCCTATGGCTACACCTTC. Translation: CASSSRGGAYGYTF. The V and J genes are TRBV13 and TRBJ1-2; maybe TRBD1 (5 bases). The germline gives CDR1 PRHDT, CDR2 FYEKMQ (reference sequence). V gave up 4 bases and J gave up 4 bases, with 13 bases separating them. The CDR3 has 14 residues.

CDR3 residues: CAWSEGTGNYNEQFF. CDR3 DNA: TGTGCCTGGAGTGAGGGGACAGGGAACTACAATGAGCAGTTCTTC. The rearrangement links TRBV30 to TRBJ2-1; TRBD1 aligns across 9 bases. The V gene end was trimmed by 1 base and the J gene end by 3 bases; junction bases not matched to a gene: 4. This CDR3 comprises 15 residues. Germline V gene sequence: CDR1 GTSNPN, CDR2 SVGIG (reference sequence). The whole variable domain, remainder taken from reference TRBV30 and TRBJ2-1, is SQTIHQWPATLVQPVGSPLSLECTVEGTSNPNLYWYRQAAGRGLQLLFYSVGIGQISSEVPQNLSASRPQDRQFILSSKKLLLSDSGFYLCAWSEGTGNYNEQFFGPGTRLTVL.

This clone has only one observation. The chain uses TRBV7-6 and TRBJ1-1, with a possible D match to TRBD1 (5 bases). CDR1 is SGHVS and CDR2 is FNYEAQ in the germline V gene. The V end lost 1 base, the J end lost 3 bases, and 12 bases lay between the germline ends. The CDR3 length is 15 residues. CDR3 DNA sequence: TGTGCCAGCAGCTTAGGGGGGGGAGGGGACACTGAAGCTTTCTTT. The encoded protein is CASSLGGGGDTEAFF.

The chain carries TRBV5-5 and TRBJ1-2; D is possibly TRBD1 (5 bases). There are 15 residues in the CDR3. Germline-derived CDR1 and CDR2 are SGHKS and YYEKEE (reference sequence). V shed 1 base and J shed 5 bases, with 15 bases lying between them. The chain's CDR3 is CASSLLLQETYGYTF. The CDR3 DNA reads TGTGCCAGCAGCTTGCTTTTACAGGAGACATATGGCTACACCTTC.

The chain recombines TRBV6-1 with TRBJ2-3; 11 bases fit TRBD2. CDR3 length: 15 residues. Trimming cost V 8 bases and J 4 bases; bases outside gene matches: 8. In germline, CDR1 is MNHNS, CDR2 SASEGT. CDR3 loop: CASPGTSGTADTQYF. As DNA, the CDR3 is TGTGCCAGCCCCGGGACTAGCGGCACCGCAGATACGCAGTATTTT.

CDR3 in amino acids: CASSPGRAGYNEQFF. The CDR3 DNA reads TGTGCCAGCAGCCCCGGGAGGGCCGGCTACAATGAGCAGTTCTTC. J is TRBJ2-1 and V is TRBV6-5; 8 positions match TRBD2. Germline CDR1 and CDR2: MNHEY and SVGAGI. J gave up 3 bases and V 6 bases, and 7 bases lay outside the gene matches. There are 15 residues in the CDR3.

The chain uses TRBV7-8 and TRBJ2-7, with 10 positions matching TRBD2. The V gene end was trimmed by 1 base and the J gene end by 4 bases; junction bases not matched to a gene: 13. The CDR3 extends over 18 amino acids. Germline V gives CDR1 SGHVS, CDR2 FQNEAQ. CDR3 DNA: TGTGCCAGCAGCTTAGTCCAGCGGGAGGGCCCCGCTTTTTACGAGCAGTACTTC. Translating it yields CASSLVQREGPAFYEQYF.

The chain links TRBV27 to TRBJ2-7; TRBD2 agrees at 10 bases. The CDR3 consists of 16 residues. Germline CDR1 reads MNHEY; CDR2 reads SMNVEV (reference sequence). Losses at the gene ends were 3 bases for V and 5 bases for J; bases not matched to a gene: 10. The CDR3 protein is CASSLGGLAGAHEQYF. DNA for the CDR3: TGTGCCAGCAGTTTGGGGGGGCTAGCGGGAGCGCACGAGCAGTACTTC.

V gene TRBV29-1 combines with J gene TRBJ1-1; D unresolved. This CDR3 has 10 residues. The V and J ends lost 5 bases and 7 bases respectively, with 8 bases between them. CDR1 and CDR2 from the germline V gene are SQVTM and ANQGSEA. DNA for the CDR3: TGCAGCGTTCGAGGTGGTGAAGCTTTCTTT. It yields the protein CSVRGGEAFF.